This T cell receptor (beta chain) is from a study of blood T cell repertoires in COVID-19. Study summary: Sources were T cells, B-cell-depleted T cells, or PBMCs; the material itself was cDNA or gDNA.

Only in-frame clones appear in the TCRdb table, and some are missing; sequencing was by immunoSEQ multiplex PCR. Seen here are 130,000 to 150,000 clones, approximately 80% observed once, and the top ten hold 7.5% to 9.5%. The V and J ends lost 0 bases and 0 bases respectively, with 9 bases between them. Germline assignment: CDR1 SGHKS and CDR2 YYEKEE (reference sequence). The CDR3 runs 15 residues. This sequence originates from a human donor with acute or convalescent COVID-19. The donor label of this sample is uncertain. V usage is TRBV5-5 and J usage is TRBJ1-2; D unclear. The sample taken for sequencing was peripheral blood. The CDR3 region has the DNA TGTGCCAGCAGCTTGGGTTGGGCAGCTAACTATGGCTACACCTTC. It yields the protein CASSLGWAANYGYTF.